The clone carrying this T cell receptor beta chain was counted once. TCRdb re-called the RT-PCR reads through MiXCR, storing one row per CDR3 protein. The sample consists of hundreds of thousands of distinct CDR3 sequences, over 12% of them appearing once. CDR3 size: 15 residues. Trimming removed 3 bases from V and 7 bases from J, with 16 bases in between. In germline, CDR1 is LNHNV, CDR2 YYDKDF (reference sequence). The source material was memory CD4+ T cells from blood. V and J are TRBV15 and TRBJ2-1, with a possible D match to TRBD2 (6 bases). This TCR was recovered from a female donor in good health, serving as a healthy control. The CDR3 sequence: CATSRAGEVGNEQFF. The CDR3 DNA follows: TGTGCCACCAGCAGGGCCGGGGAGGTCGGGAATGAGCAGTTCTTC.